This T cell receptor beta chain was documented in a study of blood T cell repertoires in COVID-19. This CDR3 has 17 amino acids. Profiled with immunoSEQ multiplex PCR; TCRdb holds only in-frame clones, not every one. The sample includes about 68,000 clones, about four fifths of them seen just once. This clonotype originated in a man aged 50 or older with active COVID-19. V and J are TRBV21-1 and TRBJ1-2; TRBD1 is the table's D call, not checked against the DNA. TRBV21-1 is described as a pseudogene. The sequenced sample was peripheral blood. The CDR3 sequence is CASSKGTGTGGEYGYTF. The CDR3 nucleotides are TGTGCCAGCAGCAAAGGGACCGGGACAGGGGGCGAGTATGGCTACACCTTC.